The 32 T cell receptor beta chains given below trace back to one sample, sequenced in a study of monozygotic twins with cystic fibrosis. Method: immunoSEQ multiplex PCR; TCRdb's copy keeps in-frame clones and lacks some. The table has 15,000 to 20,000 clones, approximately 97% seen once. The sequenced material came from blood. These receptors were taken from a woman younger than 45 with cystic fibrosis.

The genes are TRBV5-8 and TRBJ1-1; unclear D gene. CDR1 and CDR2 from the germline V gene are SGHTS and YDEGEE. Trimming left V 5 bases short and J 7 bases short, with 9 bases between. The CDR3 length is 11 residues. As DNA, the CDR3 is TGTGCCAGCAGAGTATGGGGTGAAGCTTTCTTT. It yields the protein CASRVWGEAFF.

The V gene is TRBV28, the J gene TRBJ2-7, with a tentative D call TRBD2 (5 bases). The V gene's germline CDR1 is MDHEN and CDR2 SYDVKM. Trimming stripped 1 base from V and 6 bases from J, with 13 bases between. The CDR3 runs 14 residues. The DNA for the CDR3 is TGTGCCAGCAGTTTATCAACGGGCCGGGGCGAGCAGTACTTC. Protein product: CASSLSTGRGEQYF.

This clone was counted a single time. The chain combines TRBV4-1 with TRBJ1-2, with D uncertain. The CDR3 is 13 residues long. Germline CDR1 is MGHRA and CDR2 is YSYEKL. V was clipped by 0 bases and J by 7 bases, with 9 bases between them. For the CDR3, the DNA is TGCGCCAGCAGCCAAGACTTACGACCTGGCTACACCTTC. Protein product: CASSQDLRPGYTF.

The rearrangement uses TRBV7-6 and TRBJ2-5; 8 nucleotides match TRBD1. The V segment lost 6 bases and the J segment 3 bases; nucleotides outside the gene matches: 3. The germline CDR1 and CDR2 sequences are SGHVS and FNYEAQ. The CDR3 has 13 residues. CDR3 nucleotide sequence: TGTGCCAGCAGGTTACAGGGGGAAGAGACCCAGTACTTC. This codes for CASRLQGEETQYF.

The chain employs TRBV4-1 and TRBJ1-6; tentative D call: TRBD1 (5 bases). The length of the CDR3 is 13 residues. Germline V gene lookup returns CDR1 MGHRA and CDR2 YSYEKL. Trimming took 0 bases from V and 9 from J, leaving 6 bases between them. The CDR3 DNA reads TGCGCCAGCAGCCAAGAAAGGGGTTCACCCCTCCACTTT. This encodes CASSQERGSPLHF.

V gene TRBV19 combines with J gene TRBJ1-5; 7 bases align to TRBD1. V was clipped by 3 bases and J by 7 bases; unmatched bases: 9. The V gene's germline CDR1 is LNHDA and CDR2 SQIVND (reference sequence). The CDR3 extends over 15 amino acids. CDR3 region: CASSIWTGALQPQHF. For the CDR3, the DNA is TGTGCCAGTAGTATTTGGACAGGTGCTTTACAGCCCCAGCATTTT.

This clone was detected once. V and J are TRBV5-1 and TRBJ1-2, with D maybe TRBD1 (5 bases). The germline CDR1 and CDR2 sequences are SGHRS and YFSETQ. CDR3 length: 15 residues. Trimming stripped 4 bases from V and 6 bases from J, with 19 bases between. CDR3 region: CASSPTGRQADGYTF. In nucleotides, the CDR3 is TGCGCCAGCAGCCCCACGGGACGGCAGGCCGATGGCTACACCTTC.

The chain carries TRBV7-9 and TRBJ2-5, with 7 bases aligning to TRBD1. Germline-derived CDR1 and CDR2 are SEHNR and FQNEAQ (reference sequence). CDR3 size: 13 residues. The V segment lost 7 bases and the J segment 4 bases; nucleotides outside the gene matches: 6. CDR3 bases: TGTGCCAGCACCTCAAAGGGGGCAGAGACCCAGTACTTC. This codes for CASTSKGAETQYF.

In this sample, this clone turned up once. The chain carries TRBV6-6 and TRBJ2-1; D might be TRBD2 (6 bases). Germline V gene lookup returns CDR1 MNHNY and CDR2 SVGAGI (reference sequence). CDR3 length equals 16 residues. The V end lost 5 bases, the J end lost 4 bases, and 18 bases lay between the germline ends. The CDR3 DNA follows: TGTGCCAGCAGTCCCCGGGCGGGGTCAATATACAATGAGCAGTTCTTC. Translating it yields CASSPRAGSIYNEQFF.

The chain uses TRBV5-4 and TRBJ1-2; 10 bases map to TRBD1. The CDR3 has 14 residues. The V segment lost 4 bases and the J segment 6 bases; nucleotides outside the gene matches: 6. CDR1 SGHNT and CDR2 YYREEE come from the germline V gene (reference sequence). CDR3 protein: CASSAGQGINGYTF. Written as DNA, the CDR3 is TGTGCCAGCAGCGCGGGACAGGGGATCAATGGCTACACCTTC.

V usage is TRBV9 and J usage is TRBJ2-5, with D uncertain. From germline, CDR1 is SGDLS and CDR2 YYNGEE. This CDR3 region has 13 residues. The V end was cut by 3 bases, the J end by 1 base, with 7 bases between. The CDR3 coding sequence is TGTGCCAGCAGCGCTCGGGTCCAAGAGACCCAGTACTTC. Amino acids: CASSARVQETQYF.

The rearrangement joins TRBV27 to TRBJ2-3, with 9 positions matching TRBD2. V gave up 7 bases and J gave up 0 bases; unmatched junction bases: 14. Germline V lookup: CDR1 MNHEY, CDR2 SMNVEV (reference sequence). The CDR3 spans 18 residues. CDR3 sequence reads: CASTEGASGATSTDTQYF. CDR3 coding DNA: TGTGCCAGCACCGAAGGGGCTAGCGGGGCTACTAGCACAGATACGCAGTATTTT.

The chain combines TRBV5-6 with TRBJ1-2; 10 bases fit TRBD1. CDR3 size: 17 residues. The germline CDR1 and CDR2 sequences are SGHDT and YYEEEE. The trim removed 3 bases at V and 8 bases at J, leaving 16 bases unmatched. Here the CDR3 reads CASSYRTPGQGTGGYTF. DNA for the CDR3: TGTGCCAGCAGCTACCGAACCCCGGGACAGGGGACGGGAGGCTACACCTTC.

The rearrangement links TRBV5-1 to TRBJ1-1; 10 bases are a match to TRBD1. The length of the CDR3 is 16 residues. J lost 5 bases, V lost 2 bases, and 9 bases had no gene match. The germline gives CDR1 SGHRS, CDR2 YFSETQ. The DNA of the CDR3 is TGCGCCAGCAGCTTCTTGACAGGGGGCGCGGGGACTGAAGCTTTCTTT. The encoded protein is CASSFLTGGAGTEAFF.

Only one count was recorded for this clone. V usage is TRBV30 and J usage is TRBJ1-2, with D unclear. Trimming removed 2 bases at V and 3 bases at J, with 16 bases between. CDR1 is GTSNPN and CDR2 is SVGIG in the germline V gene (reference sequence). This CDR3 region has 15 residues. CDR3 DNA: TGTGCCTGGAGTCTACCCTCCCGAGGGTACTATGGCTACACCTTC. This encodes CAWSLPSRGYYGYTF.

The CDR3 DNA is TGTGCCAGTAGTGGGGGAGGCACTGAAGCTTTCTTT. Encoded protein: CASSGGGTEAFF. The rearrangement links TRBV19 to TRBJ1-1, with TRBD1 as a possible D gene (5 bases). V was clipped by 5 bases and J by 4 bases, with 8 bases between them. This CDR3 has 12 residues. In germline, CDR1 is LNHDA, CDR2 SQIVND (reference sequence).

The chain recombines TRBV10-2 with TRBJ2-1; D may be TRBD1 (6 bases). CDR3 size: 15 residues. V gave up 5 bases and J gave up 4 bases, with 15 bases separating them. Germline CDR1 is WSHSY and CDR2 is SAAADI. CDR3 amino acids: CASSPAGTPYNEQFF. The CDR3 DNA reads TGCGCCAGCAGTCCCGCCGGGACACCATACAATGAGCAGTTCTTC.

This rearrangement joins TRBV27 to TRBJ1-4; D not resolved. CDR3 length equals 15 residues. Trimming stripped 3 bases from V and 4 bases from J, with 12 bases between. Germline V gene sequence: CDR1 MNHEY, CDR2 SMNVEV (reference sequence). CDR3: CASSFSRRSNEKLFF. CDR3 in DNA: TGTGCCAGCAGTTTTAGCAGACGAAGTAATGAAAAACTGTTTTTT.

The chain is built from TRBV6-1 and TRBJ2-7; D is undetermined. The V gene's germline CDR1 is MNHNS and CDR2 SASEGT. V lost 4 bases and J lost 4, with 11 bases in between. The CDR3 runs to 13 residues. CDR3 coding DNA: TGTGCCAGCAGTGTCCTGGGCCCGTACGAGCAGTACTTC. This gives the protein CASSVLGPYEQYF.

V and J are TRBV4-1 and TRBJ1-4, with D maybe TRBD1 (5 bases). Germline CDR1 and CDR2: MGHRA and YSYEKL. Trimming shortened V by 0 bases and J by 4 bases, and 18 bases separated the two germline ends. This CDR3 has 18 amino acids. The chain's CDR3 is CASSQEPYGLGVNEKLFF. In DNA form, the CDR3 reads TGCGCCAGCAGCCAAGAGCCCTACGGGCTGGGGGTTAATGAAAAACTGTTTTTT.

The CDR3 protein is CASSQGTGLRWIPGNTIYF. The CDR3 DNA sequence: TGCGCCAGCAGCCAAGGTACAGGGCTCCGGTGGATCCCTGGAAACACCATATATTTT. This chain connects TRBV4-1 to TRBJ1-3, with D possibly TRBD1 on 6 matching bases. V was shortened by 1 base and J by 2 bases, with 21 bases between the two germline ends. Germline V CDR1 and CDR2: MGHRA, YSYEKL. CDR3 length: 19 amino acids.

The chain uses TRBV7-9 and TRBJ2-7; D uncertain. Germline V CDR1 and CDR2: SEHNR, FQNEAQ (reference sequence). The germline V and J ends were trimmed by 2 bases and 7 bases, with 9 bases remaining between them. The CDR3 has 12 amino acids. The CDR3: CASSLRVGEQYF. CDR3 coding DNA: TGTGCCAGCAGCTTACGAGTGGGGGAGCAGTACTTC.

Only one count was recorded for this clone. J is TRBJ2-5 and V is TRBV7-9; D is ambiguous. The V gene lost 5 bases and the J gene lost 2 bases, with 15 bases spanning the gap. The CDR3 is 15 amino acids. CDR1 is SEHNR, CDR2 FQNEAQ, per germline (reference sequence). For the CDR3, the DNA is TGTGCCAGCAGCCCGACGGAAGCAGTACAAGAGACCCAGTACTTC. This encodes CASSPTEAVQETQYF.

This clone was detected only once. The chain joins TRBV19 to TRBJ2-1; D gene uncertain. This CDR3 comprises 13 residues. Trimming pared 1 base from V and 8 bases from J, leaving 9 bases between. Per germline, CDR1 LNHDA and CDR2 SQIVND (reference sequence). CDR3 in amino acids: CASSIAARDEQFF. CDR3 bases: TGTGCCAGTAGTATAGCCGCAAGAGATGAGCAGTTCTTC.

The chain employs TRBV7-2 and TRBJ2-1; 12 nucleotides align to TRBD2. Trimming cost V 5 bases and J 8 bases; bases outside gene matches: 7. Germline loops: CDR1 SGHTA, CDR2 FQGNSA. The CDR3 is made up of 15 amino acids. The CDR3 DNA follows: TGTGCCAGCAGCCTTCTAGCGGGGGGGCGCCATGAGCAGTTCTTC. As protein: CASSLLAGGRHEQFF.

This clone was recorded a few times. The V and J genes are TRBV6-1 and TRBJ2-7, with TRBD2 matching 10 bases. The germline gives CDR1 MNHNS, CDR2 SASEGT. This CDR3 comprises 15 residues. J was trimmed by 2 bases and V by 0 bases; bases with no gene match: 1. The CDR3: CASSEASGGPYEQYF. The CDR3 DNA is TGTGCCAGCAGTGAAGCTAGCGGGGGGCCCTACGAGCAGTACTTC.

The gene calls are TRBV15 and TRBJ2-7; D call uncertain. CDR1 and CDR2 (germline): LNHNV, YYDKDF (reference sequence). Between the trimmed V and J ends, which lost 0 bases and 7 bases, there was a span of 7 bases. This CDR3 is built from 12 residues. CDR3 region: CATSRDLREQYF. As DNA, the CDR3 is TGTGCCACCAGCAGAGACTTGAGGGAGCAGTACTTC. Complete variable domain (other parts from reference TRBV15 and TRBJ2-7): DAMVIQNPRYQVTQFGKPVTLSCSQTLNHNVMYWYQQKSSQAPKLLFHYYDKDFNNEADTPDNFQSRRPNTSFCFLDIRSPGLGDTAMYLCATSRDLREQYFGPGTRLTVT.

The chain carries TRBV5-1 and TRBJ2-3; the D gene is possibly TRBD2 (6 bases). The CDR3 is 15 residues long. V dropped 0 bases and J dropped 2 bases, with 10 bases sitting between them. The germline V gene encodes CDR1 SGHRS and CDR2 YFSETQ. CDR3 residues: CASSLGGALTDTQYF. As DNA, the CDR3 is TGCGCCAGCAGCTTGGGCGGGGCGCTCACAGATACGCAGTATTTT.

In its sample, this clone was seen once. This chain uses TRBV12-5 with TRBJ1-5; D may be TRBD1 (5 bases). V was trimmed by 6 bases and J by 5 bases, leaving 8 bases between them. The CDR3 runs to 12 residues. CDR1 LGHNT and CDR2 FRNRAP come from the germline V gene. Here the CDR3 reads CASGGPYQPQHF. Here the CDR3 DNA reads TGTGCTAGTGGGGGGCCCTATCAGCCCCAGCATTTT.

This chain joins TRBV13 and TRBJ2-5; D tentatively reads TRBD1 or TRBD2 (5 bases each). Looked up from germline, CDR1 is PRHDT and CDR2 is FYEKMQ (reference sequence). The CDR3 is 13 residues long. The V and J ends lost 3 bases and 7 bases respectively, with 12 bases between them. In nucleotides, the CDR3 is TGTGCCAGCAGCTTTGGGGGAAAGGGGACCCAGTACTTC. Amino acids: CASSFGGKGTQYF.

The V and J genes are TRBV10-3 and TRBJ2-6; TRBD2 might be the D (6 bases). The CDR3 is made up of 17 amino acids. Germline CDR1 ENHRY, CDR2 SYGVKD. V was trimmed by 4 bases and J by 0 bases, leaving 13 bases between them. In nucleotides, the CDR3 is TGTGCCATCAGTGGGGCGGGGAGGTACTCTGGGGCCAACGTCCTGACTTTC. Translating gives CAISGAGRYSGANVLTF.

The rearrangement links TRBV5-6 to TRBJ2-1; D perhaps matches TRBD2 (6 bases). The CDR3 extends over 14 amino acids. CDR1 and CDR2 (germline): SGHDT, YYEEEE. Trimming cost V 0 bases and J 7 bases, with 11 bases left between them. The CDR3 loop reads CASSLAPRGNEQFF. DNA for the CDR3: TGTGCCAGCAGCTTGGCACCCCGGGGGAATGAGCAGTTCTTC.